The rows below give T cell receptor beta chains drawn from one sample of a study of T cell repertoires in cytomegalovirus infection. These receptors' antigens are unknown. TCRdb analysed the reads with MiXCR anew, one entry per CDR3 protein. Of 450,000 to 650,000 distinct CDR3 sequences listed, 40% are singletons. The material sequenced was cultured PBMCs, taken from culture after CMV antigen stimulation. All receptors derive from a human donor in good health (CMV status not recorded). Some clones in this sample may be carry-over from other donors' samples. CDR3s include the opening cysteine and the closing phenylalanine or tryptophan. D genes are given only for firm matches. Size is stated for part of the rows, as once, few or many counts, or as a class when the clone is expanded.

NA	TRBV11-2	NA	TRBJ1-3	TGTGCCAGCAGCTATGCAGGGGTCGCTGGAAACACCATATATTTT	CASSYAGVAGNTIYF
NA	TRBV7-2	TRBD2	TRBJ2-3	TGTGCCAGCAGCTTACCGAGCGGTGGGGGGGCAGATACGCAGTATTTT	CASSLPSGGGADTQYF
once	TRBV20-1	TRBD2	TRBJ2-1	TGCAGTGCTGCACCGGGACTAGCATCCGATGAGCAGTTCTTC	CSAAPGLASDEQFF
NA	TRBV6-2/TRBV6-3	NA	TRBJ1-2	TGTGCCAGCACCTACGATGGGCAAATCTATGGCTACACCTTC	CASTYDGQIYGYTF
NA	TRBV24-1	NA	TRBJ2-1	TGTGCCACCATTGGTAACAGGGATGAGCAGTTCTTC	CATIGNRDEQFF
NA	TRBV11-2	NA	TRBJ1-2	TGTGCCAGCAGCTTATCAAGGGACGACTATGGCTACACCTTC	CASSLSRDDYGYTF
NA	TRBV12-3/TRBV12-4	NA	TRBJ2-1	TGTGCCAGCAGTTGGCGGCGGTCCAGCTCCTACAATGAGCAGTTCTTC	CASSWRRSSSYNEQFF
once	TRBV29-1	TRBD1	TRBJ1-2	TGCAGCGTTGAGGGACAGGGTGGTAATGGCTACACCTTC	CSVEGQGGNGYTF
once	TRBV20-1	NA	TRBJ1-1	TGCAGTGCTAGCCCCCGGTTCACTGAAGCTTTCTTT	CSASPRFTEAFF
NA	TRBV11-2	NA	TRBJ2-7	TGTGCCAGCAGCGGGGACGGACAGAGATCCTACGAGCAGTACTTC	CASSGDGQRSYEQYF
NA	TRBV29-1	NA	TRBJ1-5	TGCAGCGTTGTGGCAGGGGATGGTCAGCCCCAGCATTTT	CSVVAGDGQPQHF
NA	TRBV6-2/TRBV6-3	TRBD2	TRBJ2-2	TGTGCCAGCAGGGGGACTAGCGGGAGCGGTTTT	CASRGTSGSGF
NA	TRBV15	TRBD2	TRBJ2-1	TGTGCCACCAGCGAGAGAACCGGGACTAGGACAGATGAGCAGTTCTTC	CATSERTGTRTDEQFF
few	TRBV7-8	NA	TRBJ2-7	TGTGCCAGCAGCTTAGCGACCCGGGGAGAGCAGTACTTC	CASSLATRGEQYF
NA	TRBV29-1	NA	TRBJ1-2	TGCAGCGTTGAAGAAGCTAACTATGGCTACACCTTC	CSVEEANYGYTF
NA	TRBV11-2	NA	TRBJ1-1	TGTGCCAGCAGCTTAGACGATTTTGGACAGGAAGCTTTCTTT	CASSLDDFGQEAFF
many	TRBV7-2	NA	TRBJ1-6	TGTGCCAGCAGCCCGTCTAGGGGTTCACCCCTCCACTTT	CASSPSRGSPLHF
NA	TRBV7-8	NA	TRBJ2-1	TGTGCCAGCAGCTTAGGGCGGCTGGTCGAGCAGTTCTTC	CASSLGRLVEQFF
NA	TRBV7-2	NA	TRBJ1-1	TGTGCCAGCAGCCCCCAGGGGCCTGAAGCTTTCTTT	CASSPQGPEAFF
NA	TRBV12-3/TRBV12-4	NA	TRBJ2-1	TGTGCCAGCAGTTTTGGCGGCCGTCGACAGTTCTTC	CASSFGGRRQFF
NA	TRBV5-1	NA	TRBJ1-2	TGCGCCAGCAGCACGGGGAAGAATCCTCTAGACTATGGCTACACCTTC	CASSTGKNPLDYGYTF
NA	TRBV2	NA	TRBJ1-1	TGTGCCAGCCGGAGACTTCGGAACACTGAAGCTTTCTTT	CASRRLRNTEAFF
NA	TRBV6-1	TRBD2	TRBJ2-3	TGTGCCAGCAGTGAGGGGCCTGCGGGGGGAGATACGCAGTATTTT	CASSEGPAGGDTQYF
NA	TRBV5-1	NA	TRBJ2-7	TGCGCCAGCAGCTTGATTAGCCGGGACTCCTCCTACGAGCAGTACTTC	CASSLISRDSSYEQYF
NA	TRBV28	TRBD2	TRBJ2-5	TGTGCCAGCAGTCATGCAGGGACTAGCTTCCAAGAGACCCAGTACTTC	CASSHAGTSFQETQYF
NA	TRBV12-3/TRBV12-4	TRBD2	TRBJ2-7	TGTGCCAGCAACTTGGACTTTCCGGGGGGCGAGCAGTACTTC	CASNLDFPGGEQYF
NA	TRBV6-5	NA	TRBJ1-6	TGTGCCAGCAGTTACAGGGGCTATAATTCACCCCTCCACTTT	CASSYRGYNSPLHF